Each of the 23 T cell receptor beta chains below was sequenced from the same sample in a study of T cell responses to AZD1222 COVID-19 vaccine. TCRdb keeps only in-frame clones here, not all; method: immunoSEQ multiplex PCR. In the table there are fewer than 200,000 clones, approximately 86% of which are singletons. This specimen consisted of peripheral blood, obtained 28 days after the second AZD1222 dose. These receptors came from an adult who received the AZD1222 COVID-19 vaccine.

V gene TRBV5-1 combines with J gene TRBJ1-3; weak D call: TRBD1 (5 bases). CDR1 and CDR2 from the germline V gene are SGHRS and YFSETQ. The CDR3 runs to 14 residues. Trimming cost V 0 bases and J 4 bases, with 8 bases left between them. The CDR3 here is CASSLDGGGNTIYF. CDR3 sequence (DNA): TGCGCCAGCAGCTTGGATGGGGGAGGAAACACCATATATTTT.

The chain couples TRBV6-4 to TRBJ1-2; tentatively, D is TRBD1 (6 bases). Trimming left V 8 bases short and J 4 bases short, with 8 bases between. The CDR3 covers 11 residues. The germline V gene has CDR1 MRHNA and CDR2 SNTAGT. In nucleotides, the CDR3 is TGTGCCAGCCGGGACACCTATGGCTACACCTTC. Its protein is CASRDTYGYTF.

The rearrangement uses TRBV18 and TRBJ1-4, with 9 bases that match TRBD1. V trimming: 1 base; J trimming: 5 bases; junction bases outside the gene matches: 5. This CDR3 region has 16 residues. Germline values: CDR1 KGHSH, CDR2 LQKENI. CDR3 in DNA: TGTGCCAGCTCACCACTGGGACAGGGCCTAAATGAAAAACTGTTTTTT. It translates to CASSPLGQGLNEKLFF. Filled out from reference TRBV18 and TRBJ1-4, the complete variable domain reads NAGVMQNPRHLVRRRGQEARLRCSPMKGHSHVYWYRQLPEEGLKFMVYLQKENIIDESGMPKERFSAEFPKEGPSILRIQQVVRGDSAAYFCASSPLGQGLNEKLFFGSGTQLSVL.

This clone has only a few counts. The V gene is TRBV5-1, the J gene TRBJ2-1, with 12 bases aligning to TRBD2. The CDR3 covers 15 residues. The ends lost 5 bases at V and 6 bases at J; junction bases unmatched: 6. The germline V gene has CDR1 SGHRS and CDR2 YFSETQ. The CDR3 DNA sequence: TGCGCCAGCAGTGCGGGACTAGCGGGCGCCAATGAGCAGTTCTTC. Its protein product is CASSAGLAGANEQFF.

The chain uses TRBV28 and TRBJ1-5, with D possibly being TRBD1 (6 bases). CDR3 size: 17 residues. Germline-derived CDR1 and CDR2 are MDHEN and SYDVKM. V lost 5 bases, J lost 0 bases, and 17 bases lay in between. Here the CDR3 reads CASSMYRAQYSNQPQHF. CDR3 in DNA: TGTGCCAGCAGTATGTACAGGGCCCAATATAGCAATCAGCCCCAGCATTTT.

The CDR3 nucleotides are TGTGCCAGCAGTTACGATAGGACAGGCGGCACTGAAGCTTTCTTT. Its protein product is CASSYDRTGGTEAFF. This chain links TRBV6-5 with TRBJ1-1; TRBD1 matches 7 bases. V lost 2 bases and J lost 4; bases outside the gene matches: 7. CDR1 and CDR2 from the germline V gene are MNHEY and SVGAGI. The CDR3 totals 15 residues.

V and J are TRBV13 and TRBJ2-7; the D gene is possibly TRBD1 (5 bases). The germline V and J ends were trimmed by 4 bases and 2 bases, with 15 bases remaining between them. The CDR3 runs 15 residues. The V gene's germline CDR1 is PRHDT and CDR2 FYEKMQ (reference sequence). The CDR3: CASSSKRQKTYEQYF. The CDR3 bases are TGTGCCAGCAGCTCTAAAAGACAGAAAACCTACGAGCAGTACTTC.

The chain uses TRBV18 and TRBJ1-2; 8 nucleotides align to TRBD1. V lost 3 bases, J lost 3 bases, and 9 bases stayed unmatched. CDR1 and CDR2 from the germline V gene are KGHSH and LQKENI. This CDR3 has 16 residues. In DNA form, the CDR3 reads TGTGCCAGCTCACCGACACTAACACAGGGGGACTATGGCTACACCTTC. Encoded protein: CASSPTLTQGDYGYTF. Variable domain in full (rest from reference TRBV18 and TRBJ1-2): NAGVMQNPRHLVRRRGQEARLRCSPMKGHSHVYWYRQLPEEGLKFMVYLQKENIIDESGMPKERFSAEFPKEGPSILRIQQVVRGDSAAYFCASSPTLTQGDYGYTFGSGTRLTVV.

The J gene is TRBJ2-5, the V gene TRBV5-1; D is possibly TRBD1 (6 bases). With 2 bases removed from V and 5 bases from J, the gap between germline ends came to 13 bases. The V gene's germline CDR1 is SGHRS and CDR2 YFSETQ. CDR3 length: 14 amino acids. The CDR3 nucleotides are TGCGCCAGCAGCTTCCCAGGGGAGTGGGAGACCCAGTACTTC. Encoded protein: CASSFPGEWETQYF.

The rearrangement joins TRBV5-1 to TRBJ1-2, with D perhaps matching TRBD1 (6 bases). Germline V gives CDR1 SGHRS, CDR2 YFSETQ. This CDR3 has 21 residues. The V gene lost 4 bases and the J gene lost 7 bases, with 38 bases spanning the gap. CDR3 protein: CASSTSPTGFDSPVPLGGYTF. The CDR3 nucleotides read TGCGCCAGCAGCACCTCACCTACAGGGTTTGATTCTCCGGTGCCGCTTGGTGGCTACACCTTC.

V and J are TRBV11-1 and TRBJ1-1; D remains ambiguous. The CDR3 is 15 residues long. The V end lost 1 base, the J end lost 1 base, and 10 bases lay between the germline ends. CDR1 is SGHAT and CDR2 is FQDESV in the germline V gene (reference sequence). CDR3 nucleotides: TGTGCCAGCAGCTTAGTCCGGGGATCGAACACTGAAGCTTTCTTT. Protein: CASSLVRGSNTEAFF.

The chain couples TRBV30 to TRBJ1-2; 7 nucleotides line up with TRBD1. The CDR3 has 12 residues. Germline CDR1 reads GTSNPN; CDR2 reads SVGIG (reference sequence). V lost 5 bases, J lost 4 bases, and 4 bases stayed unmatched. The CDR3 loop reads CAWAGTAYGYTF. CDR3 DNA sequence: TGTGCCTGGGCAGGGACAGCCTATGGCTACACCTTC.

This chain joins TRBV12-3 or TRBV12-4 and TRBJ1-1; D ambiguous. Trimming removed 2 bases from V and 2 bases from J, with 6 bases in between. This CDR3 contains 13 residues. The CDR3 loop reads CASSLQPNTEAFF. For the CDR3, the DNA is TGTGCCAGCAGTTTACAACCTAACACTGAAGCTTTCTTT.

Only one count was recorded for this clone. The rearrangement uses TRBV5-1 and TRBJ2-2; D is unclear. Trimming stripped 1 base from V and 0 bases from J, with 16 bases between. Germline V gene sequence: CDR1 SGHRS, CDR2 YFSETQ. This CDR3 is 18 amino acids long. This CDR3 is CASSLRMVGGANTGELFF. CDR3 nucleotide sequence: TGCGCCAGCAGCTTGCGTATGGTAGGCGGAGCGAACACCGGGGAGCTGTTTTTT.

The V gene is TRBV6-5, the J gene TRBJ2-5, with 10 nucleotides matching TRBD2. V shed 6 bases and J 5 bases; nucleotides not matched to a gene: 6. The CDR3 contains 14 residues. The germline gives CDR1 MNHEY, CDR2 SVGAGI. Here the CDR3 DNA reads TGTGCCAGCAGAAGGACTAGCGGCATTGAGACCCAGTACTTC. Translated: CASRRTSGIETQYF.

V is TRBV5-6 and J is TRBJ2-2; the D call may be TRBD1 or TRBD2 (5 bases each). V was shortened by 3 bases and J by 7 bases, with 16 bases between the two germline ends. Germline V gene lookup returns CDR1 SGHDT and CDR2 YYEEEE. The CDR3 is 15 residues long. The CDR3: CASSSGFRDGGELFF. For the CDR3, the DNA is TGTGCCAGCAGCTCGGGCTTCCGGGACGGCGGGGAGCTGTTTTTT.

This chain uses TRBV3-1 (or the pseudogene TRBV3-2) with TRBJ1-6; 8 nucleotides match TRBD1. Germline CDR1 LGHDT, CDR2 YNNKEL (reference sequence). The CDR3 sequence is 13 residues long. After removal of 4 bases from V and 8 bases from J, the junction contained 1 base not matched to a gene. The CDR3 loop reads CASSPDRDSPLHF. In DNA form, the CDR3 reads TGTGCCAGCAGCCCGGACAGGGATTCACCCCTCCACTTT.

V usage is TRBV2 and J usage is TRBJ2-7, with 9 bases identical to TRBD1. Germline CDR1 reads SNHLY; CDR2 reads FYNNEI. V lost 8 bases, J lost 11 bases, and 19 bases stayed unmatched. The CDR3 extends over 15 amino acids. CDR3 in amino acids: CASGQGHRSTTSKYF. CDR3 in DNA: TGTGCCAGCGGACAGGGGCATCGGAGTACTACGAGCAAGTACTTC.

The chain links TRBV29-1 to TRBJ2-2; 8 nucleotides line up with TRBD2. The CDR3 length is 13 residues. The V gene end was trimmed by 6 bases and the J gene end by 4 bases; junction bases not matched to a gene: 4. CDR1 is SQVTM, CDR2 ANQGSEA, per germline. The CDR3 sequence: CSVGLGGTGELFF. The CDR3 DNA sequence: TGCAGCGTGGGACTAGGGGGCACCGGGGAGCTGTTTTTT.

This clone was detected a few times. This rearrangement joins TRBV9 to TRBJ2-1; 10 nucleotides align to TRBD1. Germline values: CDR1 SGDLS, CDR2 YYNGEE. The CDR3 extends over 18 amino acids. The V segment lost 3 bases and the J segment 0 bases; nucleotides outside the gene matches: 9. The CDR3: CASSGGQGEPRSYNEQFF. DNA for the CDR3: TGTGCCAGCAGCGGTGGACAGGGGGAACCCCGCTCCTACAATGAGCAGTTCTTC. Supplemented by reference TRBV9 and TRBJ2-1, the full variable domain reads DSGVTQTPKHLITATGQRVTLRCSPRSGDLSVYWYQQSLDQGLQFLIQYYNGEERAKGNILERFSAQQFPDLHSELNLSSLELGDSALYFCASSGGQGEPRSYNEQFFGPGTRLTVL.

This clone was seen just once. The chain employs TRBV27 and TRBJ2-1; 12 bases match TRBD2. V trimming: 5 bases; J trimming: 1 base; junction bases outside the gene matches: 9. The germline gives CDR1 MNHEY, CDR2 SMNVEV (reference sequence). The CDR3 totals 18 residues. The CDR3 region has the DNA TGTGCCAGCAGTGCGGCTAGCGGGGGGGCCTTTTCCTACAATGAGCAGTTCTTC. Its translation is CASSAASGGAFSYNEQFF.

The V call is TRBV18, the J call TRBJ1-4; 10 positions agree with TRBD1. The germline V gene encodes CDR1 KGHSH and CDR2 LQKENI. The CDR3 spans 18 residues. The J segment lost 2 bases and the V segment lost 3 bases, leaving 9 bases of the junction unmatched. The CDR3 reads CASSPRPTGGMTNEKLFF. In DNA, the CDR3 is TGTGCCAGCTCACCTAGACCGACAGGGGGCATGACTAATGAAAAACTGTTTTTT.

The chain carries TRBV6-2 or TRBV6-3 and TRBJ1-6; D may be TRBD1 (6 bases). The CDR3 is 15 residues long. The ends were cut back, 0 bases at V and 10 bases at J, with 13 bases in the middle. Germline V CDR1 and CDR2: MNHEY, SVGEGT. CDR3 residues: CASSYSSRGSSPLHF. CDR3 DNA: TGTGCCAGCAGTTACTCGAGCAGGGGAAGCTCACCCCTCCACTTT.